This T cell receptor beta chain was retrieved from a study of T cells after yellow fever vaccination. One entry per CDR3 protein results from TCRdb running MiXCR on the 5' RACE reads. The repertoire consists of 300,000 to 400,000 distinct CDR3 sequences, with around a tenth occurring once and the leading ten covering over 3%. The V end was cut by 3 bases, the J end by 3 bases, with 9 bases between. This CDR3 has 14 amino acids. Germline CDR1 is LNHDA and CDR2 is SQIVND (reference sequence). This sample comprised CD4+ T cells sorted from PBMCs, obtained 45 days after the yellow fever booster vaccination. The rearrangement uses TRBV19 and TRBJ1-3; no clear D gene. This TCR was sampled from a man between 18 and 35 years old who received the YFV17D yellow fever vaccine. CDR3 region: CASSIGGLGNTIYF. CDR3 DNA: TGTGCCAGTAGTATCGGCGGGCTTGGAAACACCATATATTTT.